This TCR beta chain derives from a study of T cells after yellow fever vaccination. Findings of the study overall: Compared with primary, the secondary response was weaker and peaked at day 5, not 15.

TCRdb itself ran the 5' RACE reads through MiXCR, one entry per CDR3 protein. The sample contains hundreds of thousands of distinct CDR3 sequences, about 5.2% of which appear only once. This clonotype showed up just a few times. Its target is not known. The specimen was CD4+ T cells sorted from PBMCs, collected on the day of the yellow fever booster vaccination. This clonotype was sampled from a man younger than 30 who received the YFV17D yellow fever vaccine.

In DNA form, the CDR3 reads TGTGCCAGCAGGGACCGGGGCCTTGAGAGGACTGAAGCTTTCTTT. It specifies CASRDRGLERTEAFF. The chain couples TRBV6-2 or TRBV6-3 to TRBJ1-1; maybe TRBD1 (5 bases). Germline-derived CDR1 and CDR2 are MNHEY and SVGEGT. Trimming removed 6 bases from V and 5 bases from J, with 19 bases in between. CDR3 length equals 15 residues.